The clone carrying this T cell receptor beta chain was seen many times. The antigen remains unidentified. Each CDR3 protein gets one entry after TCRdb re-called the RT-PCR reads with MiXCR. This table has roughly 500,000 distinct CDR3 sequences, about 15% appearing once. This sample was taken from a study of response to subunit inactivated influenza vaccine. Germline V gives CDR1 DFQATT, CDR2 SNEGSKA (reference sequence). V was cut by 1 base and J by 5 bases, with 5 bases left in between. CDR3 size: 11 residues. Overall study findings and caveats: T cells newly recruited by each seasonal influenza vaccination are few, the authors suggested.

The sample in question was CD4+ T cells sorted from PBMCs, obtained roughly 24 months after vaccination. This receptor was obtained from a man between 50 and 69 years old who received an inactivated influenza vaccine. The chain couples TRBV20-1 to TRBJ2-5; D is uncertain. CDR3 loop: CSARVKETQYF. The CDR3 region has the DNA TGCAGTGCTAGAGTGAAGGAGACCCAGTACTTC.